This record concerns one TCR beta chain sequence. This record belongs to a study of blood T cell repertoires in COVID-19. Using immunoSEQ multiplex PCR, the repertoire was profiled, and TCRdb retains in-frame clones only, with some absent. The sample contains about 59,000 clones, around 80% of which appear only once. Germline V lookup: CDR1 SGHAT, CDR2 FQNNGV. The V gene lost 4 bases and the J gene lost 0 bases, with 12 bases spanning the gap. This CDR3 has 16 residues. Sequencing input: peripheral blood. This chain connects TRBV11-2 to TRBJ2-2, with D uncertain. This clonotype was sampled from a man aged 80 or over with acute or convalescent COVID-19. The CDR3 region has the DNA TGTGCCAGCAGCTCCCACCTAGTCTCGAACACCGGGGAGCTGTTTTTT. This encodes CASSSHLVSNTGELFF. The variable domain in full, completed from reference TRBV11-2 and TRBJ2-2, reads EAGVAQSPRYKIIEKRQSVAFWCNPISGHATLYWYQQILGQGPKLLIQFQNNGVVDDSQLPKDRFSAERLKGVDSTLKIQPAKLEDSAVYLCASSSHLVSNTGELFFGEGSRLTVL.